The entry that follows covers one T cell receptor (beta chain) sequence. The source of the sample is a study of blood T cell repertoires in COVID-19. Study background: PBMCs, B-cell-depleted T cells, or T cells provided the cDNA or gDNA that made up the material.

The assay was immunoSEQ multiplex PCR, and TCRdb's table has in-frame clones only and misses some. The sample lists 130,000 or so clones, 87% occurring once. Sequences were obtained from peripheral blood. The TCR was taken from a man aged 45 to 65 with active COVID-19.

CDR3 DNA sequence: TGCGCCAGCAGCTTGCCGGGGGGACCGAACACCGGGGAGCTGTTTTTT. Translated: CASSLPGGPNTGELFF. The V and J genes are TRBV5-1 and TRBJ2-2; 7 bases line up with TRBD2. V was pared by 1 base and J by 0 bases, with 3 bases of the junction left unmatched. This CDR3 has 16 residues. CDR1 is SGHRS and CDR2 is YFSETQ in the germline V gene.